This T cell receptor (beta chain) was captured by sequencing in a study of patients and donors after allogeneic stem cell transplantation. With 4 bases removed from V and 0 bases from J, the gap between germline ends came to 13 bases. Germline values: CDR1 MGHRA, CDR2 YSYEKL. There are 16 residues in the CDR3. TCRdb reprocessed the RT-PCR reads via MiXCR and lists one record per CDR3 protein. The sample holds some 20,000 distinct CDR3 sequences; about 28% are singletons and the top ten take nearly 50%. This clonotype has at least ten counts. Sequencing used blood, either unsorted or a sorted T cell fraction (not recorded which). The J gene is TRBJ2-1, the V gene TRBV4-1; D gene ambiguous. The clonotype originates from a human donor who was either an allogeneic HSCT recipient or a stem cell or donor lymphocyte infusion donor (not recorded which). It is not recorded whose cells these are; they may come from a transplant donor. The CDR3 bases are TGCGCCAGCAGCCGTTCAGGCGTAACCTCCTACAATGAGCAGTTCTTC. Amino acids: CASSRSGVTSYNEQFF.